This is a list of T cell receptor beta chains from one sample in a study of T cells in Graves' hyperthyroidism and ophthalmopathy. TCRdb recomputed calls from the multiplex PCR reads with MiXCR, one row per CDR3 protein. The repertoire consists of some 420,000 distinct CDR3 sequences, with 12% to 15% occurring once and the leading ten covering 5% to 6%. The specimen sequenced was blood. The receptors were sampled from a woman aged 18-29 years with Graves' hyperthyroidism. Each CDR3 is given with its conserved first and last residue. The D gene is left open where the match is weak. A row's size may be missing; if present it is once, few, many or a size class.

j_gene: TRBJ2-7; len: 15; v_gene: TRBV20-1; abundance: many; d_gene: -; CDR3nt: TGCAGTGCTAGAATGGACAGAGCCCTCTCCTACGAGCAGTACTTC; CDR3aa: CSARMDRALSYEQYF
j_gene: TRBJ1-3; len: 16; v_gene: TRBV7-8; abundance: few; d_gene: -; CDR3nt: TGTGCCAGCAGCTTAGTTGCGGGGAACTCTGGAAACACCATATATTTT; CDR3aa: CASSLVAGNSGNTIYF
j_gene: TRBJ1-2; len: 15; v_gene: TRBV3-1; abundance: -; d_gene: TRBD1; CDR3nt: TGTGCCAGCAGCCATAGGGACAGGGGGGGCCATGGCTACACCTTC; CDR3aa: CASSHRDRGGHGYTF
j_gene: TRBJ2-1; len: 16; v_gene: TRBV4-1; abundance: few; d_gene: TRBD1; CDR3nt: TGCGCCAGCAGCCAAGTGTCACAGGGGAAATACAATGAGCAGTTCTTC; CDR3aa: CASSQVSQGKYNEQFF
j_gene: TRBJ1-5; len: 15; v_gene: TRBV7-2; abundance: many; d_gene: -; CDR3nt: TGTGCCAGCAGCGCCCGTACAGGGAGGGATCAGCCCCAGCATTTT; CDR3aa: CASSARTGRDQPQHF
j_gene: TRBJ1-3; len: 15; v_gene: TRBV20-1; abundance: many; d_gene: -; CDR3nt: TGCAGTGCTAGAGACGACGGGACCTCTGGAAACACCATATATTTT; CDR3aa: CSARDDGTSGNTIYF
j_gene: TRBJ2-5; len: 14; v_gene: TRBV15; abundance: -; d_gene: TRBD1; CDR3nt: TGTGCCACCAGCGGGGGGACAGGGTGGGAGACCCAGTACTTC; CDR3aa: CATSGGTGWETQYF
j_gene: TRBJ2-2; len: 16; v_gene: TRBV5-1; abundance: few; d_gene: TRBD2; CDR3nt: TGCGCCAGCAACCTGGGACTAGCGGATAACACCGGGGAGCTGTTTTTT; CDR3aa: CASNLGLADNTGELFF
j_gene: TRBJ2-7; len: 13; v_gene: TRBV4-3; abundance: -; d_gene: -; CDR3nt: TGCGCCAGCAGCCTGACACGAACCTACGAGCAGTACTTC; CDR3aa: CASSLTRTYEQYF
j_gene: TRBJ2-7; len: 15; v_gene: TRBV4-1; abundance: -; d_gene: -; CDR3nt: TGCGCCAGCAGCCAAGCCGTTGCAGGGAACTACGAGCAGTACTTC; CDR3aa: CASSQAVAGNYEQYF
j_gene: TRBJ2-1; len: 16; v_gene: TRBV11-2; abundance: many; d_gene: -; CDR3nt: TGTGCCAGCAGCTTTGGAGGCGGGACGGGGTACAATGAGCAGTTCTTC; CDR3aa: CASSFGGGTGYNEQFF